This paragraph reports one T cell receptor beta chain. Its antigen is unidentified. At one of its ends the junction is not consistent with the germline gene, which may arise from a read error. This sample stems from a study of tumor-infiltrating lymphocytes in primary liver carcinoma. Study overall: Among the tumors, stages were T1-T3 N0M0 and sizes roughly 4.2 to 10 cm.

Bulk tissue was left unsorted, and RNA and DNA were co-extracted from 20-30 mg of it. Every tumor specimen contained over 85% viable tumor cells. TCR beta cDNA was reverse-transcribed from about 500 ng of total RNA. The reaction used a constant-region primer and ProtoScript II reverse transcriptase. Nested multiplex PCR, run for three rounds with slightly modified ARM-PCR, yielded TCR beta libraries. Amplification in the first two PCR rounds was performed using TRBV1-TRBV30 forward primers and a C-beta reverse primer for approximately 10 cycles each. TCRdb analysed the multiplex PCR reads with MiXCR anew, one entry per CDR3 protein. Of 65,000 to 90,000 distinct CDR3 sequences listed, over 60% are singletons. Study-level results: Compared with tumor region pairs, tumor-adjacent and tumor-blood pairs overlapped less.

CDR1 SGHRS and CDR2 YFSETQ come from the germline V gene. CDR3 length: 12 amino acids. Specimen: liver tumor tissue from sampling region 1. Documented subset: tumor region T1, superior pole. V and J are TRBV5-1 and TRBJ1-1, with D tentatively TRBD1 (5 bases). This TCR derives from a man between 35 and 55 years old with primary liver carcinoma and hepatitis B virus infection. CDR3 bases: TGCGCCAGCAGCTTGGGGGGCTCAGAAGTTTTCTTT. Encoded protein: CASSLGGSEVFF.